This entry lists 7 T cell receptor beta chains sequenced from one sample in a study of tumor and adjacent non-tumor tissue in lung cancer. Three rounds of nested PCR, following a modified ARM-PCR protocol, produced the TCRbeta library. TCRdb processed the multiplex PCR reads anew with MiXCR; each CDR3 protein has one entry. The table has under 250,000 distinct CDR3 sequences, around 71% seen once; the top ten hold roughly 24%. This sample's RNA came from whole unsorted tissue. Material: lung tumor tissue. These receptors were collected from a man in his 60s with non-small cell lung cancer.

The chain joins TRBV20-1 to TRBJ2-7; D gene unclear. The CDR3 consists of 17 residues. The V and J ends lost 0 bases and 8 bases respectively, with 26 bases between them. The germline V gene encodes CDR1 DFQATT and CDR2 SNEGSKA (reference sequence). The CDR3 loop is CSARDLGSQALLYKQYF. The DNA of the CDR3 is TGCAGTGCTAGAGATCTAGGGTCGCAGGCCCTCTTATACAAGCAGTACTTC.

The chain recombines TRBV4-1 with TRBJ2-7, with D possibly being TRBD2 (5 bases). Germline CDR1 and CDR2: MGHRA and YSYEKL. CDR3 size: 15 residues. The ends were cut back, 1 base at V and 2 bases at J, with 12 bases in the middle. In DNA form, the CDR3 reads TGCGCCAGCAGCCAAGCCCTGACTAAAACCTACGAGCAGTACTTC. Protein sequence: CASSQALTKTYEQYF.

This clonotype was seen just once. Just one base apart from a much larger clone, this may be a read error. J is TRBJ1-5 and V is TRBV6-1, with 9 nucleotides matching TRBD1. This CDR3 spans 14 amino acids. V dropped 8 bases and J dropped 1; count of bases not matched to a gene: 3. Germline CDR1 is MNHNS and CDR2 is SASEGT. The CDR3 reads CASGQGTSNQPQHF. The CDR3 coding sequence is TGTGCCAGCGGACAGGGGACAAGCAATCAGCCCCAGCATTTT.

On this clonotype: A much larger clone sits a single nucleotide away, making a read error possible. The J gene is TRBJ2-7, the V gene TRBV20-1; D possibly corresponds to TRBD2 (5 bases). Germline V gene data show CDR1 as DFQATT and CDR2 as SNEGSKA (reference sequence). The CDR3 has 12 amino acids. In nucleotides, the CDR3 is TGCAGTGCCAGCGACTACTCCTACGAGCAGTGCTTC. This encodes CSASDYSYEQCF.

In the case of this clonotype: This may come from a read error, since a much larger clone is one base off. The genes are TRBV6-5 and TRBJ1-6; the match to TRBD1 covers 7 bases. V gave up 2 bases and J gave up 10 bases; unmatched junction bases: 14. Germline CDR1 reads MNHEY; CDR2 reads SVGAGI. CDR3 length: 17 residues. This CDR3 reads CASSYDGTDMGGSPLHF. The CDR3, as DNA: TGTGCCAGCAGTTACGACGGGACAGACATGGGGGGCTCACCCCTCCACTTT.

Concerning this clonotype itself: This could be a read error, since a much larger clone is one nucleotide away. This sequence joins TRBV20-1 and TRBJ2-1, with D perhaps TRBD2 (7 bases). CDR3 size: 16 residues. Germline V gives CDR1 DFQATT, CDR2 SNEGSKA (reference sequence). The CDR3 sequence is CSTRVIAGATYNEQFF. In DNA, the CDR3 is TGCAGTACTAGAGTCATCGCGGGGGCAACCTACAATGAGCAGTTCTTC.

As for this clonotype: The conserved phenylalanine or tryptophan is not found at the CDR3 terminus, so this likely reflects a read error. J is TRBJ2-3 and V is TRBV6-5, with D possibly matching TRBD1 (6 bases). CDR3 length: 15 amino acids. The V end was cut by 2 bases, the J end by 8 bases, with 17 bases between. CDR1 is MNHEY and CDR2 is SVGAGI in the germline V gene. CDR3 amino acids: CASSYTAGVPGTQYY. In DNA form, the CDR3 reads TGTGCCAGCAGTTACACGGCAGGGGTTCCAGGTACGCAGTATTAT.